This TCR beta chain stems from a study of cytomegalovirus exposure and HLA in healthy donors. On this clone itself: Antigen specificity is unknown.

This CDR3 has 15 amino acids. Germline CDR1 reads SGHAT; CDR2 reads FQNNGV. V was pared by 0 bases and J by 5 bases, with 11 bases between. Donors were ostensibly healthy at sampling, although undocumented immune exposures were probable. PCR amplification relied on 60 Vbeta primers (plus 13 Jbeta primers). Per the authors' pipeline: Later, about 80 million unique TCR beta chains were counted in an analysis, and some 11 million of them were shared. Clones were sequenced by immunoSEQ multiplex PCR, and TCRdb holds only the in-frame ones, with some missing. V, J and clone size derive from that table, while D and trimming were established from the DNA sequence. The repertoire consists of some 150,000 clones, with approximately 80% occurring once and the leading ten covering about a tenth. Overall study results and limits: A later analysis revealed that TCR association rates differed between HLA loci, peaking at DRB1 and bottoming out at HLA-C. Associated with cytomegalovirus, according to the listing, were around 170 TCR beta chains.

This TCR came from a young man in good health and CMV-seropositive. The sequenced sample consisted of PBMCs. The gene calls are TRBV11-2 and TRBJ1-5, with D maybe TRBD1 (5 bases). The CDR3 region has the DNA TGTGCCAGCAGCTTAGATGGGGGGATTGATCAGCCCCAGCATTTT. This encodes CASSLDGGIDQPQHF.